This T cell receptor (beta chain) was retrieved from a study of blood T cell repertoires in COVID-19. The CDR3 totals 16 residues. J lost 7 bases, V lost 4 bases, and 11 bases had no gene match. The germline V gene encodes CDR1 SGDLS and CDR2 YYNGEE. Some clones are missing from TCRdb's copy, which holds only in-frame ones; the method was immunoSEQ multiplex PCR. The sample holds some 460,000 clones; nearly 90% are singletons and the top ten take over 1.5%. The chain carries TRBV9 and TRBJ2-1, with TRBD2 matching over 10 bases. The sequencing input was PBMCs or T cells enriched from blood (not recorded which). This TCR came from a woman between 18 and 30 years old with acute COVID-19. The CDR3 here is CASSPTGTSVKNEQFF. The CDR3, as DNA: TGTGCCAGCAGCCCAACTGGGACTAGCGTAAAGAATGAGCAGTTCTTC.